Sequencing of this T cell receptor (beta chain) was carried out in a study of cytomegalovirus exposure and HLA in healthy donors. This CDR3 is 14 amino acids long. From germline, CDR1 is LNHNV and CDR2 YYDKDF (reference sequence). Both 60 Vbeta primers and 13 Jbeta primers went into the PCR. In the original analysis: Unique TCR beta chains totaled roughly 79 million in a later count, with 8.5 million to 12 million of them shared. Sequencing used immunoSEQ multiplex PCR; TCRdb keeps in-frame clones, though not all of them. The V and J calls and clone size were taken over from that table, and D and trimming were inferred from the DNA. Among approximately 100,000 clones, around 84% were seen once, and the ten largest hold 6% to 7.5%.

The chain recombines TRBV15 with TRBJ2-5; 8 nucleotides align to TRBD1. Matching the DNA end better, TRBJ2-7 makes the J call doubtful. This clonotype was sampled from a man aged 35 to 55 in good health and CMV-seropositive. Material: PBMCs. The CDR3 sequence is CATSIGTGPYEQYF. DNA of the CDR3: TGTGCCACCAGCATCGGGACAGGCCCCTACGAGCAGTACTTC.